The sequence of this T cell receptor (beta chain) was determined in a study of blood T cell repertoires in COVID-19 (dated by TCRdb to the early 2020s). Some background on the complete study: The collaborator samples originated in the United States, Italy and Spain and spanned the acute and convalescent phases of COVID-19. The material from the prospective study consisted of cDNA or gDNA derived from T cells, B-cell-depleted T cells, or PBMCs. HLA class I and class II types, where available, came from metadata supplied by the sample provider rather than from assay-based typing. The repertoires were released in a freely available public database meant as a resource for research on the immune response to SARS-CoV-2. Deeply sampled blood TCRbeta repertoires from subjects exposed to, actively infected with, or recovered from COVID-19 were included in the dataset. The sample metadata nearly always contained a de-identified subject ID, COVID-19 status, age in years and sex. The samples were drawn from the first 160 participants of the ongoing ImmuneRACE study and from 1,254 subjects provided by 6 global collaborators.

Note on this clone: What antigen it recognizes has not been identified. Base qualities are not recorded, but no much larger clone differs from it by a single base.

Participants in the prospective study were aged roughly 18 to 95 years, lived in approximately 26 United States geographic areas, and enrolled through a virtual design. To assign participants to cohorts, the prospective study relied on clinical history that participants themselves reported in a screening survey and a study questionnaire. ImmuneRACE Cohort 3 recovered participants were defined by two consecutive negative NP/OP PCR tests, healthcare professional clearance, or symptom resolution. Mobile phlebotomists in the prospective study collected whole blood, serum and a nasopharyngeal or oropharyngeal swab from every participant. Additional blood draws and questionnaires over an approximately two-month period could optionally be provided by prospective study participants. Before DNA extraction, blood samples from the prospective study were shipped at room temperature or frozen. TCRbeta CDR3 regions were amplified from genomic DNA using the immunoSEQ Assay, a bias-controlled multiplex PCR. The published analysis was carried out like this. The number of nucleated cells in each sample was estimated from the amplification of reference gene primers within the assay. To quantify the absolute abundance of each unique TCRbeta CDR3 rearrangement, sequence reads were collapsed and filtered. For each sample, productive Simpson clonality was calculated as the square root of Simpson's diversity index across productive rearrangements. Imported from immuneACCESS, the table was reduced by TCRdb to in-frame sequences with V and J called. These copies leave out some clones; in studies compared against another copy, an unresolved V gene accounts for under half, and the cause of the remainder is not known. V and J calls and clone size come straight from that table; D and trimming were deduced from the DNA. The sample yields 160,000 or so clones; 84% were counted once. The ten largest clones add up to nearly 15% of the sample.

Here is what the overall study found, with its caveats: How much clinical and demographic metadata was included differed by source and by participant, and the metadata was provided uncurated.

The CDR3 contains 13 residues, cysteine and phenylalanine counted. Kept here is only the CDR3 DNA, which spans 39 bases and is read in frame from base 1. Trimming removed 4 bases from V and 7 bases from J, leaving 12 bases between the germline ends. The germline V gene gives CDR1 as SGDLS and CDR2 as YYNGEE. The sequenced sample was PBMCs or T cells enriched from blood (not recorded which). The sequence is built from TRBV9 and TRBJ2-1; the D gene remains uncertain. This sequence was found in a man over 45 who had recovered from COVID-19. The nucleotide sequence is TGTGCCAGCAGCCCTCTTGACTGGAATGAGCAGTTCTTC. Its amino acids are CASSPLDWNEQFF. The CDR3 plus the reference TRBV9 and TRBJ2-1 genes for the other parts give the full variable domain: DSGVTQTPKHLITATGQRVTLRCSPRSGDLSVYWYQQSLDQGLQFLIQYYNGEERAKGNILERFSAQQFPDLHSELNLSSLELGDSALYFCASSPLDWNEQFFGPGTRLTVL.